This T cell receptor (beta chain) was observed in a study of CD8 T cells in Susac syndrome. The authors carried out high-throughput sequencing of TCR beta. They applied it to CD8+ and CD4+ T cells obtained from blood. Bulk CD8+ and CD4+ cells came from magnetic negative isolation; CD8+ TEMRA by FACS. An input of about 0.5 to 1 ug of RNA was subjected to reverse transcription using random hexamers. Amplification of TCR beta CDR3 used immunoSEQ multiplex PCR across 54 Vbeta and 13 Jbeta. TCRdb re-called the immunoSEQ multiplex PCR reads through MiXCR, storing one row per CDR3 protein. The data show roughly 150,000 distinct CDR3 sequences, with roughly 95% seen just once and about 0.089% held by the top ten. Trimming cost V 6 bases and J 5 bases; bases outside gene matches: 4. CDR3 length equals 14 residues. From germline, CDR1 is ENHRY and CDR2 SYGVKD.

Input material: CD4+ T cells from PBMCs. The sequence was obtained from a human donor with multiple sclerosis. The chain carries TRBV10-3 and TRBJ2-5, with 12 bases identical to TRBD1. The CDR3 protein is CAISPGTGGETQYF. The CDR3 DNA reads as TGTGCCATCAGCCCCGGGACAGGGGGCGAGACCCAGTACTTC.